At least ten counts were recorded for the clone carrying this T cell receptor (beta chain). Its matching antigen is unknown. This CDR3 is 12 amino acids long. Germline lookup yields CDR1 SNHLY and CDR2 FYNNEI. The ends were cut back, 6 bases at V and 3 bases at J, with 9 bases in the middle. This sample stems from a study of blood T cells in healthy people across ages. Sample-barcoded 5' priming and a J-beta primer mix drove a second PCR of roughly 7 to 11 cycles. Tagging of each cDNA molecule was performed by a template-switch adaptor with 12 random nucleotides. TCRdb re-called the 5' RACE reads with MiXCR, one entry per CDR3 protein. The table includes roughly 700,000 distinct CDR3 sequences, approximately 49% detected once. Findings and caveats of the study: The study regarded diversity estimates from one million T cells as underestimates.

This TCR was recovered from a woman in her fifties or sixties in good health. The chain employs TRBV2 and TRBJ2-7; D remains unclear. The sample consisted of blood. The CDR3 here is CASRGRNYEQYF. The CDR3 bases are TGTGCCAGCAGAGGACGGAACTACGAGCAGTACTTC.